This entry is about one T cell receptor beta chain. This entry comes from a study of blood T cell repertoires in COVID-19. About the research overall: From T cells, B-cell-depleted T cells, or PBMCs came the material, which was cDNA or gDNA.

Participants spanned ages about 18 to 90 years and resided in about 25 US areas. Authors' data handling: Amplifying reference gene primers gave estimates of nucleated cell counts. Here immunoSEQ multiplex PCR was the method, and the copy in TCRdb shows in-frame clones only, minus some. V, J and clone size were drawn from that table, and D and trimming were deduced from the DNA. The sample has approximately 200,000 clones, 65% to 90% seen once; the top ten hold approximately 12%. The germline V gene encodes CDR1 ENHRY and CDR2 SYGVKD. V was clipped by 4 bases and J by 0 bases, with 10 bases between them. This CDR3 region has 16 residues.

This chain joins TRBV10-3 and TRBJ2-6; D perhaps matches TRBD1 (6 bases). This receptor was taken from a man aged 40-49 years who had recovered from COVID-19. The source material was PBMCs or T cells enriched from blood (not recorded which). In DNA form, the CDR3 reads TGTGCCATCAGTGGGGGACACTCCTCTGGGGCCAACGTCCTGACTTTC. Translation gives CAISGGHSSGANVLTF.